These T cell receptor beta chains were read from a single sample in a study of blood T cells in healthy people across ages. TCRdb ran MiXCR on the 5' RACE reads and lists one entry per CDR3 protein. The table records fewer than 2,000,000 distinct CDR3 sequences, roughly two fifths of them present only once. The sample consisted of blood. Receptor source: a human donor in good health. Both conserved end residues are part of each CDR3. The D gene is left open where the match is weak. For some rows the clone size is stated as once, few or many, or as a class when expanded; others skip it.

D,J,size,V,CDR3,DNA
-,TRBJ1-1,-,TRBV5-6,CASSTLSGPEAFF,TGTGCCAGCAGCACTCTGTCAGGACCTGAAGCTTTCTTT
-,TRBJ1-1,-,TRBV11-3,CASSLSSQNTEAFF,TGTGCCAGCAGCTTATCCAGTCAGAACACTGAAGCTTTCTTT
-,TRBJ1-6,few,TRBV20-1,CSAREAANSPLHF,TGCAGTGCTAGGGAGGCCGCTAATTCACCCCTCCACTTT
TRBD2,TRBJ2-1,-,TRBV5-5,CASSSSIAGDYNEQFF,TGTGCCAGCAGCTCCTCCATAGCGGGGGACTACAATGAGCAGTTCTTC
-,TRBJ1-2,-,TRBV12-5,CASGLQLTNGYTF,TGTGCTAGTGGTTTGCAGCTGACGAATGGCTACACCTTC
-,TRBJ1-5,-,TRBV7-2,CASNSRQGSNQPQHF,TGTGCCAGCAACTCAAGGCAGGGCTCCAATCAGCCCCAGCATTTT
-,TRBJ2-4,-,TRBV2,CASTGVADIQYF,TGTGCCAGCACAGGCGTGGCGGACATTCAGTACTTC
-,TRBJ2-7,-,TRBV2,CASSEEGPYEQYF,TGTGCCAGCAGTGAAGAGGGCCCCTACGAGCAGTACTTC
-,TRBJ2-2,few,TRBV7-9,CASSLAMEAGELFF,TGTGCCAGCAGCTTAGCGATGGAGGCCGGGGAGCTGTTTTTT
-,TRBJ1-6,few,TRBV4-3,CASSQDTGQFSNSPLHF,TGCGCCAGCAGCCAAGATACAGGGCAGTTCTCTAATTCACCCCTCCACTTT
-,TRBJ2-3,many,TRBV7-3,CASSLRPTDTQYF,TGTGCCAGCAGCTTACGACCCACAGATACGCAGTATTTT
TRBD1,TRBJ2-3,once,TRBV11-3,CASSLLRGPDTQYF,TGTGCCAGCAGCCTACTCAGGGGGCCAGATACGCAGTATTTT
TRBD1,TRBJ2-1,-,TRBV9,CASSVWETGGPNEQFF,TGTGCCAGCAGCGTATGGGAGACAGGGGGACCTAATGAGCAGTTCTTC
-,TRBJ2-1,-,TRBV11-2,CASTPLGEQFF,TGTGCCAGCACCCCCCTCGGTGAGCAGTTCTTC
TRBD1,TRBJ2-6,few,TRBV5-1,CASSTDRELTGANVLTF,TGCGCCAGCAGCACCGACAGGGAACTCACTGGGGCCAACGTCCTGACTTTC
TRBD1,TRBJ1-6,-,TRBV7-9,CASSYGTGYSPLHF,TGTGCCAGCAGCTACGGGACAGGTTATTCACCCCTCCACTTT
-,TRBJ2-5,-,TRBV18,CASSHGQEGTQYF,TGTGCCAGCTCACACGGACAGGAGGGGACCCAGTACTTC
-,TRBJ1-5,many,TRBV4-1,CASSLSAHSNQPQHF,TGCGCCAGCAGCCTATCAGCCCATAGCAATCAGCCCCAGCATTTT
-,TRBJ1-2,few,TRBV19,CASSISGETNYGYTF,TGTGCCAGTAGTATATCTGGGGAAACTAACTATGGCTACACCTTC
-,TRBJ2-3,-,TRBV7-2,CASSFVRSLALTDTQYF,TGTGCCAGCAGCTTTGTGAGGTCCTTGGCGCTGACAGATACGCAGTATTTT
TRBD1,TRBJ2-7,few,TRBV13,CASSSGTGQTYEQYF,TGTGCCAGCAGCTCCGGGACAGGGCAGACCTACGAGCAGTACTTC
TRBD1,TRBJ1-2,-,TRBV28,CASSFPNRGGYTF,TGTGCCAGCAGTTTTCCGAACAGGGGTGGCTACACCTTC
-,TRBJ2-2,few,TRBV9,CASSVTGRNTGELFF,TGTGCCAGCAGCGTAACAGGTCGGAACACCGGGGAGCTGTTTTTT
-,TRBJ1-1,-,TRBV29-1,CGDLRETEAFF,TGCGGTGACCTTCGAGAGACTGAAGCTTTCTTT
-,TRBJ1-1,-,TRBV7-2,CASSLNRGAGNTEAFF,TGTGCCAGCAGCCTCAACCGGGGGGCCGGGAACACTGAAGCTTTCTTT
-,TRBJ2-3,-,TRBV5-1,CASSMRYRGPNTDTQYF,TGCGCCAGCAGCATGAGATACCGGGGGCCGAACACAGATACGCAGTATTTT
-,TRBJ2-1,-,TRBV6-2/TRBV6-3,CASSYGRDSYNEQFF,TGTGCCAGCAGTTACGGGAGAGATTCTTACAATGAGCAGTTCTTC
-,TRBJ1-2,-,TRBV5-6,CASIVGGSGRGYTF,TGTGCCAGCATCGTGGGAGGGTCGGGTCGTGGCTACACCTTC